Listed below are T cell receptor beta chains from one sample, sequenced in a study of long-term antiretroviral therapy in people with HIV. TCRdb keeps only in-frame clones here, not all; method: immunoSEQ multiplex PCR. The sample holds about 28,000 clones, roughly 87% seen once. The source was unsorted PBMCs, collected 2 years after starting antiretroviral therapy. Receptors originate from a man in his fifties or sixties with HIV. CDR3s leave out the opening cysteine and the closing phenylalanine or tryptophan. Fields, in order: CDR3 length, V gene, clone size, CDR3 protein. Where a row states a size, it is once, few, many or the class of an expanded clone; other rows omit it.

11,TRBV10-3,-,ATQQGVPDTQY
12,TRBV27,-,ASARGQGAHEQY
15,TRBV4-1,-,ASSQDHSRRTNTEAF
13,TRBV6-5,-,ASTHHSDRDNEQY
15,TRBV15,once,ATSRDYRGGATDTQY
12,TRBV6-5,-,ASRIVRFGSPLH
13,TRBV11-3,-,ASRKSTGRNTEAF
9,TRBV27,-,ASSYRGIQY
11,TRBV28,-,ASTLSTNTEAF
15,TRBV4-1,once,ASSQVTGWRTNEKLF
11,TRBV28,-,ASTLGGNTEAF